This TCR beta chain is from a study of shared clonotypes between healthy human individuals. For the study at large: The cohort comprised a couple of women and a few men. Their ages spanned 18 to 49 years.

All participating donors were Caucasian adults from Nashville, Tennessee. A split of CD4+ cells into CD45RA+ naive and CD45RA-negative memory subsets was performed. Sequencing used immunoSEQ multiplex PCR; TCRdb keeps in-frame clones, though not all of them. The table shows roughly 1,600,000 clones, with approximately 98.5% occurring only once. Trimming took off 4 bases at V and 8 bases at J, with 11 bases between the two ends. The germline CDR1 and CDR2 sequences are ENHRY and SYGVKD. This CDR3 is built from 12 residues. This TCR came from a man aged 25 to 40 in good health. What was sequenced was naive CD4+ T cells sorted from blood. Subset: CD45RA+ positively selected. The chain couples TRBV10-3 to TRBJ1-1; D is ambiguous. Here the CDR3 DNA reads TGTGCCATCAGTGCGGGAGCTCTGGAAGCTTTCTTT. Translating it yields CAISAGALEAFF.